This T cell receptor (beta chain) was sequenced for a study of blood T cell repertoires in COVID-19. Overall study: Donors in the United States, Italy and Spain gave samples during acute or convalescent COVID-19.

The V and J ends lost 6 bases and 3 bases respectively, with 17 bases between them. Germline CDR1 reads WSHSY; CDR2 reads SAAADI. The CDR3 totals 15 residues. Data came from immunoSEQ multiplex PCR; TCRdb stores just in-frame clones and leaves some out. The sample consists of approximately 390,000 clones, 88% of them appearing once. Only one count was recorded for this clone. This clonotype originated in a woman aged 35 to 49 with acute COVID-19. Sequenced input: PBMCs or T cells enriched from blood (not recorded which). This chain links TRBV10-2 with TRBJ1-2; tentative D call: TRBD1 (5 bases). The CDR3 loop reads CASSEQKTEHYGYTF. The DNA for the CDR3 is TGCGCCAGCAGCGAGCAAAAGACAGAACACTATGGCTACACCTTC.